This entry lists 5 T cell receptor beta chains sequenced from one sample in a study of CXCR3-negative and CXCR3-positive naive CD8 T cells. TRB cDNA was prepared as libraries by UMI-labeled 5' RACE. TCRdb re-called the 5' RACE reads, yielding one record per CDR3 amino acid sequence without DNA. The sample table sets out approximately 88,000 distinct CDR3 sequences. What was sequenced was naive CXCR3- CD8+ T cells from blood. Documented subset: CD45RO-CCR7+CD27+CD95- naive CD8+ T cells lacking CXCR3 (TNR3-). These receptor sequences come from a human donor in good health. Some clones in this sample may be carry-over from other donors' samples.

The V call is TRBV15, the J call TRBJ2-2. Germline V gives CDR1 LNHNV, CDR2 YYDKDF (reference sequence). The CDR3 extends over 13 amino acids. The CDR3: CATSTDNTGELFF.

The genes are TRBV15 and TRBJ2-2. Per the germline V gene, CDR1 is LNHNV and CDR2 is YYDKDF (reference sequence). The CDR3 has 14 residues. The CDR3 sequence: CATSREGGTGELFF.

The V call is TRBV6-5, the J call TRBJ2-1; without DNA, the TCRdb call of TRBD1 cannot be checked. There are 14 residues in the CDR3. Germline V gene data show CDR1 as MNHEY and CDR2 as SVGAGI. The CDR3: CASSWGASYNEQFF.

The V gene is TRBV5-1, the J gene TRBJ2-7; the TRBD1 assignment by TCRdb is unverifiable without DNA. In germline, CDR1 is SGHRS, CDR2 YFSETQ. CDR3 length: 15 residues. The CDR3: CASSLVDRGPHEQYF.

The rearrangement uses TRBV7-9 and TRBJ1-5. The CDR3 runs to 15 residues. From germline, CDR1 is SEHNR and CDR2 FQNEAQ (reference sequence). CDR3 sequence reads: CASSLGTGGLQPQHF.